This entry concerns a single TCR beta chain. Its matching antigen is unknown. This sample is drawn from a study of cytomegalovirus exposure and HLA in healthy donors. General study results and limits: Most sequenced TCRs were rare (though some public TCRs occurred in many donors). Confirmation was obtained in vitro that a few CMV-associated chains are specific for CMV antigens.

Clones were read by immunoSEQ multiplex PCR, and TCRdb kept only the in-frame ones, dropping some. The top ten clones hold more than 13% of a sample with hundreds of thousands of clones, around 80% of them seen once. The donors were members of the validation cohort, which comprised approximately 120 subjects and was separate from the first cohort of about 700 subjects. The sample was PBMCs. The receptor comes from a woman in her twenties or thirties in good health and CMV-seropositive.

Here the CDR3 DNA reads TGCGCCAGCTACACGGGATATGGCGACATCAGCACAGATACGCAGTATTTT. Residues: CASYTGYGDISTDTQYF. The chain is built from TRBV5-1 and TRBJ2-3; D is possibly TRBD2 (5 bases). The CDR3 is 17 residues long. Between the trimmed V and J ends, which lost 7 bases and 0 bases, there was a span of 21 bases. Germline values: CDR1 SGHRS, CDR2 YFSETQ.